This T cell receptor beta chain stems from a study of shared clonotypes between healthy human individuals. Study summary: Each donor had three CD4 naive, three CD4 memory, two CD8 naive and one CD8 memory plate. Study results and limitations: Between several donors, naive CD4 clonotypes were shared at a level of around 4.9%. Generally, naive subsets came out with larger estimated richness than memory subsets.

V lost 10 bases and J lost 11, with 26 bases in between. The V gene's germline CDR1 is MGHDK and CDR2 SYGVNS. There are 15 residues in the CDR3. A remark on this clone: Antigen specificity is unknown.

Profiled with immunoSEQ multiplex PCR; TCRdb holds only in-frame clones, not every one. The sample has approximately 340,000 clones; around 79% are singletons. V is TRBV25-1 and J is TRBJ1-4, with a weak D call TRBD1 (5 bases). Source material: memory CD4+ T cells sorted from blood. Documented subset: CD45RA-negative fraction. This TCR was sampled from a man between 25 and 39 years old in good health. CDR3 bases: TGTGCCACCGGGGGGTCGAGCGGGAGTAATGCTAAACTGTTTTTT. It translates to CATGGSSGSNAKLFF.